These T cell receptor beta chains were read from a single sample in a study of CD8 T cells in Susac syndrome. TCRdb analysed the immunoSEQ multiplex PCR reads with MiXCR anew, one entry per CDR3 protein. The profile shows 300,000 to 350,000 distinct CDR3 sequences, about 91% of them singletons. Sequencing was carried out using CD4+ T cells from PBMCs. The receptors were sampled from a human donor with multiple sclerosis. The CDR3 runs from the conserved cysteine through the conserved F or W. Fields, in order: V gene, CDR3 length, D gene, J gene, clone size, CDR3 protein, CDR3 DNA. A D gene is named only where the DNA matches it firmly. The size field is filled for only some rows; it gives once, few, many or a size class.

TRBV6-6	14	.	TRBJ1-1	.	CASSYRGTHTEAFF	TGTGCCAGCAGTTACCGGGGGACCCACACTGAAGCTTTCTTT
TRBV20-1	14	.	TRBJ2-7	.	CSARADRTVYEQYF	TGCAGTGCTAGAGCGGATCGGACCGTCTACGAGCAGTACTTC
TRBV7-3	13	.	TRBJ2-6	.	CASAGSGANVLTF	TGTGCCAGTGCAGGCTCTGGGGCCAACGTCCTGACTTTC
TRBV29-1	14	TRBD2	TRBJ2-1	.	CSVTLGGVYNEQFF	TGCAGCGTTACCTTGGGGGGGGTATACAATGAGCAGTTCTTC
TRBV30	17	TRBD2	TRBJ2-5	once	CAWSVGRLAGGGETQYF	TGTGCCTGGAGTGTAGGGAGACTAGCGGGGGGGGGAGAGACCCAGTACTTC
TRBV12-3/TRBV12-4	14	.	TRBJ1-1	.	CASKEPGPNTEAFF	TGTGCCAGCAAGGAACCGGGGCCTAACACTGAAGCTTTCTTT
TRBV7-2	16	TRBD2	TRBJ2-3	.	CASAKLAGWGADTQYF	TGTGCCAGTGCAAAACTAGCGGGATGGGGCGCAGATACGCAGTATTTT
TRBV6-6	16	TRBD1	TRBJ1-5	once	CASILSGQISNQPQHF	TGTGCCAGCATCCTATCGGGACAGATAAGCAATCAGCCCCAGCATTTT
TRBV10-3	15	.	TRBJ1-1	.	CAISESDRPNTEAFF	TGTGCCATCAGTGAGTCGGACAGACCGAACACTGAAGCTTTCTTT
TRBV2	20	TRBD2	TRBJ2-4	once	CASSPLRGGNPDLAKNIQYF	TGTGCCAGCAGCCCTCTCCGGGGGGGAAACCCAGATTTAGCCAAAAACATTCAGTACTTC
TRBV29-1	12	.	TRBJ1-1	.	CSVLQMNTEAFF	TGCAGCGTCCTACAGATGAACACTGAAGCTTTCTTT
TRBV11-2	16	TRBD2	TRBJ2-5	.	CASSLGVAGGQETQYF	TGTGCCAGCAGCTTAGGTGTAGCGGGGGGACAAGAGACCCAGTACTTC
TRBV5-1	15	.	TRBJ2-5	.	CASSQLTTARETQYF	TGCGCCAGCAGCCAACTTACCACGGCTCGAGAGACCCAGTACTTC
TRBV12-3/TRBV12-4	13	.	TRBJ1-1	.	CASSRQEGTEAFF	TGTGCCAGCAGTCGACAGGAGGGAACTGAAGCTTTCTTT
TRBV25-1	20	TRBD2	TRBJ2-1	.	CASSEYGASGGYSSYNEQFF	TGTGCCAGCAGTGAATATGGGGCTAGCGGGGGGTATAGCTCCTACAATGAGCAGTTCTTC
TRBV4-1	16	.	TRBJ2-1	once	CASSQDLGGAYNEQFF	TGCGCCAGCAGCCAAGATCTGGGGGGCGCTTACAATGAGCAGTTCTTC
TRBV13	15	TRBD2	TRBJ2-2	once	CASSPSGRYTGELFF	TGTGCCAGCAGTCCTAGCGGGAGGTACACCGGGGAGCTGTTTTTT
TRBV6-5	17	.	TRBJ2-6	.	CASSYAWRSSGANVLTF	TGTGCCAGCAGTTACGCATGGCGGAGCTCTGGGGCCAACGTCCTGACTTTC
TRBV12-3/TRBV12-4	13	TRBD2	TRBJ2-5	.	CASSFLGEGTQYF	TGTGCCAGCAGTTTTCTAGGGGAGGGGACCCAGTACTTC
TRBV13	15	.	TRBJ1-2	.	CASSLRQQANYGYTF	TGTGCCAGCAGCTTAAGGCAGCAAGCTAACTATGGCTACACCTTC
TRBV29-1	13	.	TRBJ2-7	.	CSVEMGPSGEQYF	TGCAGCGTCGAGATGGGACCGAGTGGCGAGCAGTACTTC
TRBV6-1	17	.	TRBJ2-2	.	CASRLRTGISSGGELFF	TGTGCCAGCAGACTTCGAACAGGGATATCAAGTGGCGGGGAGCTGTTTTTT
TRBV2	14	.	TRBJ1-2	.	CASSESGSNYGYTF	TGTGCCAGCAGTGAATCGGGGTCTAACTATGGCTACACCTTC
TRBV12-3/TRBV12-4	15	TRBD1	TRBJ1-1	.	CASKFGPGGDTEAFF	TGTGCCAGCAAGTTTGGACCAGGGGGCGACACTGAAGCTTTCTTT
TRBV7-3	16	TRBD1	TRBJ2-1	.	CASSLFAQGAGNEQFF	TGTGCCAGCAGCCTCTTTGCACAGGGGGCAGGCAATGAGCAGTTCTTC